This entry lists 16 T cell receptor beta chains sequenced from one sample in a study of CD8 T cells in Susac syndrome. RNA totalling about 0.5 to 1 ug underwent reverse transcription with random hexamers. TCRdb called the immunoSEQ multiplex PCR reads again in MiXCR, with one record for every CDR3 protein. The sample lists about 300,000 distinct CDR3 sequences; 70% to 90% were seen once. Sequenced material: CD8+ T cells from PBMCs. These receptors all stem from a human donor with multiple sclerosis.

The V call is TRBV5-3, the J call TRBJ2-5; TRBD2 matches at 8 bases. TRBV5-3 is flagged as an ORF with uncertain function. The J segment lost 3 bases and the V segment lost 5 bases, leaving 9 bases of the junction unmatched. The CDR3 has 15 amino acids. The CDR3 coding sequence is TGTGCCAGAAGATCCAGCGGGAGACAAAAAGAGACCCAGTACTTC. Translated: CARRSSGRQKETQYF.

The chain has TRBV9 and TRBJ2-1, with D tentatively TRBD1 (6 bases). This CDR3 is 17 amino acids long. Trimming removed 1 base at V and 0 bases at J, with 14 bases between. CDR1 is SGDLS, CDR2 YYNGEE, per germline. CDR3: CASSVPRDTSSYNEQFF. Here the CDR3 DNA reads TGTGCCAGCAGCGTACCCCGGGACACATCCTCCTACAATGAGCAGTTCTTC.

The rearrangement uses TRBV28 and TRBJ2-3; possibly TRBD1 for D (6 bases). CDR3 length: 16 amino acids. The ends were cut back, 8 bases at V and 1 base at J, with 19 bases in the middle. Germline assignment: CDR1 MDHEN and CDR2 SYDVKM. The CDR3 DNA reads TGTGCCAGCCGTCCTCCCGGGACAACCGGCACAGATACGCAGTATTTT. As protein: CASRPPGTTGTDTQYF.

The chain couples TRBV29-1 to TRBJ2-5, with 16 nucleotides matching TRBD2. The ends lost 6 bases at V and 5 bases at J; junction bases unmatched: 3. This CDR3 has 14 residues. CDR1 is SQVTM, CDR2 ANQGSEA, per germline. The CDR3 region has the DNA TGCAGCGTCGGGACTAGCGGGAGGGCGGAGACCCAGTACTTC. It translates to CSVGTSGRAETQYF.

This sequence joins TRBV9 and TRBJ1-2; D is undetermined. The length of the CDR3 is 18 residues. V was cut by 1 base and J by 5 bases, with 24 bases left in between. Germline V gene lookup returns CDR1 SGDLS and CDR2 YYNGEE. For the CDR3, the DNA is TGTGCCAGCAGCGTAAGTCACAAGAGCTCTTCCCAGCCATATGGCTACACCTTC. Protein: CASSVSHKSSSQPYGYTF.

The chain links TRBV6-1 to TRBJ2-1, with D hard to call. CDR1 and CDR2 (germline): MNHNS, SASEGT. V was clipped by 1 base and J by 0 bases, with 7 bases between them. This CDR3 is 15 amino acids long. CDR3 coding DNA: TGTGCCAGCAGTGAAGTTCCGAGCTCCTACAATGAGCAGTTCTTC. This encodes CASSEVPSSYNEQFF.

The CDR3 spells CATQTPTSGTGELFF. The DNA for the CDR3 is TGTGCCACCCAGACCCCGACTAGCGGAACCGGGGAGCTGTTTTTT. This chain joins TRBV15 and TRBJ2-2; 9 positions match TRBD2. In germline, CDR1 is LNHNV, CDR2 YYDKDF (reference sequence). Trimming removed 8 bases from V and 5 bases from J; junction bases left unmatched: 9. The CDR3 loop spans 15 amino acids. The full variable domain, rest sourced from reference TRBV15 and TRBJ2-2, is DAMVIQNPRYQVTQFGKPVTLSCSQTLNHNVMYWYQQKSSQAPKLLFHYYDKDFNNEADTPDNFQSRRPNTSFCFLDIRSPGLGDTAMYLCATQTPTSGTGELFFGEGSRLTVL.

The chain combines TRBV5-1 with TRBJ2-7; tentatively, D is TRBD1 or TRBD2 (5 bases each). CDR1 and CDR2 from the germline V gene are SGHRS and YFSETQ. V was clipped by 2 bases and J by 0 bases, with 15 bases between them. The CDR3 spans 16 residues. This CDR3 reads CASSFRGGSGSYEQYF. DNA for the CDR3: TGCGCCAGCAGCTTCCGTGGGGGTTCAGGCTCCTACGAGCAGTACTTC.

J is TRBJ2-7 and V is TRBV28; perhaps TRBD2 as D (6 bases). V lost 6 bases to trimming and J lost 6 bases, with 21 bases between them. The CDR3 spans 15 residues. CDR1 MDHEN and CDR2 SYDVKM come from the germline V gene. CDR3 sequence: CASSSGPGGTLEQYF. The CDR3 coding sequence is TGTGCCAGCAGCTCAGGTCCCGGGGGAACACTCGAGCAGTACTTC.

This clonotype was seen more than once but under ten times. This CDR3 is CASSYSDPNYGYTF. The CDR3 DNA sequence: TGTGCCAGCAGTTACTCCGATCCAAACTATGGCTACACCTTC. V gene TRBV6-5 combines with J gene TRBJ1-2; D gene unclear. V lost 0 bases and J lost 2, with 7 bases in between. This CDR3 region has 14 residues. CDR1 and CDR2 (germline): MNHEY, SVGAGI.

The chain links TRBV30 to TRBJ2-7; D is ambiguous. Germline V gene lookup returns CDR1 GTSNPN and CDR2 SVGIG (reference sequence). This CDR3 spans 14 amino acids. Between the trimmed V and J ends, which lost 0 bases and 3 bases, there was a span of 12 bases. CDR3: CAWSVIGFSYEQYF. CDR3 nucleotides: TGTGCCTGGAGTGTAATCGGGTTTAGCTACGAGCAGTACTTC.

J is TRBJ1-1 and V is TRBV9, with D perhaps matching TRBD1 (6 bases). The CDR3 consists of 17 residues. V lost 0 bases, J lost 0 bases, and 15 bases lay in between. Germline CDR1 reads SGDLS; CDR2 reads YYNGEE. The CDR3 reads CASSVEGVLTLNTEAFF. The DNA for the CDR3 is TGTGCCAGCAGCGTAGAGGGGGTCCTTACCTTGAACACTGAAGCTTTCTTT. Supplemented by reference TRBV9 and TRBJ1-1, the full variable domain reads DSGVTQTPKHLITATGQRVTLRCSPRSGDLSVYWYQQSLDQGLQFLIQYYNGEERAKGNILERFSAQQFPDLHSELNLSSLELGDSALYFCASSVEGVLTLNTEAFFGQGTRLTVV.

V usage is TRBV6-5 and J usage is TRBJ2-5; TRBD2 agrees at 13 bases. The ends lost 0 bases at V and 2 bases at J; junction bases unmatched: 9. The CDR3 runs to 19 residues. Looked up from germline, CDR1 is MNHEY and CDR2 is SVGAGI. Written as DNA, the CDR3 is TGTGCCAGCAGTTACTCCCCCCCCGGACTAGCGGGAGAACAAGAGACCCAGTACTTC. It yields the protein CASSYSPPGLAGEQETQYF.

The rearrangement links TRBV6-2 or TRBV6-3 to TRBJ2-2, with D perhaps matching TRBD2 (5 bases). Trimming left V 3 bases short and J 1 base short, with 15 bases between. The germline gives CDR1 MNHEY, CDR2 SVGEGT. This CDR3 is built from 17 residues. The CDR3: CASSYPLDSENTGELFF. For the CDR3, the DNA is TGTGCCAGCAGTTATCCCCTGGATAGCGAGAACACCGGGGAGCTGTTTTTT.

This sequence joins TRBV5-4 and TRBJ2-5; 7 bases match TRBD2. Trimming cost V 4 bases and J 2 bases; bases outside gene matches: 11. Germline V gene sequence: CDR1 SGHNT, CDR2 YYREEE (reference sequence). The CDR3 length is 16 residues. CDR3 nucleotide sequence: TGTGCCAGCAGCCCGAGTAGCGGGCCAACTCAAGAGACCCAGTACTTC. Protein product: CASSPSSGPTQETQYF.

This rearrangement joins TRBV4-1 to TRBJ1-1, with D unclear. CDR3 length: 14 amino acids. With 0 bases removed from V and 1 base from J, the gap between germline ends came to 6 bases. CDR1 MGHRA and CDR2 YSYEKL come from the germline V gene. The CDR3 DNA reads as TGCGCCAGCAGCCAAGATGAGACGAACACTGAAGCTTTCTTT. Protein: CASSQDETNTEAFF.